Listed below are T cell receptor beta chains from one sample, sequenced in a study of sequential checkpoint blockade in melanoma. Sequencing used immunoSEQ multiplex PCR; TCRdb keeps in-frame clones, though not all of them. The sample has approximately 6,300 clones, 45% to 55% seen once. Sequenced material: CD8+ T cells sorted from blood (inferred from file names), taken from a patient given nivolumab and ipilimumab in sequence. Receptor source: a human donor with melanoma. Both conserved end residues are trimmed from each CDR3. A D gene is named only where the DNA matches it firmly.

V,length,D,J,CDR3
TRBV4-3,14,-,TRBJ2-7,ASSQRLDGSSYEQY
TRBV6-5,9,-,TRBJ2-7,ASSYGGEQY
TRBV4-1,13,TRBD1,TRBJ1-2,ASSHTTGTRYGYT
TRBV4-2,10,TRBD2,TRBJ2-7,ASSLAGEEQY
TRBV6-1,14,TRBD2,TRBJ2-7,ASSALGLAGSYEQY
TRBV23-1,15,-,TRBJ1-5,ASSPKPLGGSNQPQH
TRBV5-6,15,TRBD1,TRBJ1-2,ASSLPGQAIAYYGYT
TRBV6-5,11,-,TRBJ2-7,ASSYTNRDEQY
TRBV9,10,-,TRBJ2-7,ASSVAEGEQY
TRBV13,18,TRBD1,TRBJ2-7,ASSQISDRVGLSSTNEQY